This record concerns one T cell receptor beta chain sequence. The target antigen is unknown. The data belong to a study of Tregs in tolerant kidney transplant recipients. Study as a whole: Recipients received nonmyeloablative bone marrow transplants from related graft donors, with transient mixed chimerism.

V trimming: 6 bases; J trimming: 4 bases; junction bases outside the gene matches: 6. Germline values: CDR1 MNHEY, CDR2 SVGAGI. CDR3 length: 14 residues. Unstimulated regulatory T cells (CD4+CD25+CD127-), CD4+CD25- non-regulatory cells, CD4 and CD8 cells were FACS-sorted from thawed PBMCs. Study-wide points: Some patients' samples used different primers over time, so nucleotide sequences weren't comparable. No direct test of biological reproducibility was done here.

TCRdb's table, derived via immunoSEQ multiplex PCR, lists solely in-frame clones and lacks some. Of 60,000 to 95,000 clones in the sample, 95% to 98% were seen once. This chain uses TRBV6-5 with TRBJ2-5; 9 bases line up with TRBD2. The sequence came from a human donor who received a combined kidney and bone marrow transplant. The input for sequencing was CD4+ T cells from blood, taken before the transplant. CDR3 sequence reads: CASRSSGRRETQYF. Here the CDR3 DNA reads TGTGCCAGCAGGAGTAGCGGGAGACGAGAGACCCAGTACTTC.